The 6 T cell receptor beta chains in this list originate from one sample, sequenced in a study of read filtering for tumor transcriptome and immune sequencing. From roughly 400 ng of RNA, a library with molecular barcoded alpha/delta and beta/gamma adaptors was made. MiXCR, applied by TCRdb to the reads, yields one record per CDR3 protein. The sample shows fewer than 45,000 distinct CDR3 sequences, 13% of them seen only once. Material: a population of CD138-negative cells sorted from bone marrow. These receptors were taken from a donor at least 40 years old with multiple myeloma.

The table lists this clonotype with many counts. CDR3: CSARDNIGQGNQPQHF. Written as DNA, the CDR3 is TGCAGTGCTAGAGATAATATTGGACAGGGTAATCAGCCCCAGCATTTT. V usage is TRBV20-1 and J usage is TRBJ1-5; 8 bases are a match to TRBD1. Losses at the gene ends were 0 bases for V and 4 bases for J; bases not matched to a gene: 8. Germline CDR1 DFQATT, CDR2 SNEGSKA (reference sequence). This CDR3 is built from 16 residues.

This rearrangement joins TRBV28 to TRBJ2-7; the D gene is possibly TRBD1 (6 bases). CDR1 is MDHEN and CDR2 is SYDVKM in the germline V gene. Trimming stripped 5 bases from V and 3 bases from J, with 17 bases between. This CDR3 is built from 15 residues. CDR3 in amino acids: CASSTPPGRGYEQYF. The CDR3 DNA reads TGTGCCAGCAGTACGCCCCCGGGCAGGGGCTACGAGCAGTACTTC.

This CDR3 reads CATSEAGANVLTF. CDR3 nucleotide sequence: TGTGCCACCAGTGAGGCTGGGGCCAACGTCCTGACTTTC. The V and J genes are TRBV24-1 and TRBJ2-6; D gene unclear. CDR3 length equals 13 residues. The V end was cut by 4 bases, the J end by 2 bases, with 2 bases between. The germline V gene has CDR1 KGHDR and CDR2 SFDVKD.

With respect to this clonotype: A much larger clone differs by one base, so this may be a read error. This sequence joins TRBV30 and TRBJ2-1; D ambiguous. This CDR3 comprises 13 residues. Germline CDR1 is GTSNPN and CDR2 is SVGIG (reference sequence). CDR3 nucleotides: TGTGCCTGGAGTGTACTCAGAAACAAGGAGCAGTTCTTC. It yields the protein CAWSVLRNKEQFF.

This clonotype was picked up many times. The rearrangement uses TRBV5-1 and TRBJ2-3; D not certain. Germline lookup yields CDR1 SGHRS and CDR2 YFSETQ. The CDR3 covers 16 residues. The germline V and J ends were trimmed by 0 bases and 0 bases, with 11 bases remaining between them. DNA of the CDR3: TGCGCCAGCAGCTTGGGATACCAGCCTAGCACAGATACGCAGTATTTT. Translated: CASSLGYQPSTDTQYF.

This clonotype came up many times. This may come from a read error, since a much larger clone is one base off. The chain recombines TRBV10-3 with TRBJ2-1; 9 nucleotides agree with TRBD2. V lost 10 bases and J lost 0; bases outside the gene matches: 7. This CDR3 is built from 15 residues. Germline V gene sequence: CDR1 ENHRY, CDR2 SYGVKD. This chain's CDR3 is CATRLAESSYNEQFF. CDR3 DNA sequence: TGTGCCACCCGACTAGCGGAGAGCTCCTACAATGAGCAGTTCTTC.